This T cell receptor (beta chain) was sequenced for a study of blood T cell repertoires in COVID-19. Study-wide context: Sites across the United States, Italy and Spain contributed samples from acute and convalescent COVID-19.

In the original processing: Estimation of nucleated cell counts relied on the amplification of reference gene primers. Using immunoSEQ multiplex PCR, the repertoire was profiled, and TCRdb retains in-frame clones only, with some absent. The V and J calls and clone size come from that table; D and trimming were worked out from the DNA. The top ten clones hold roughly 18% of a sample with about 180,000 clones, roughly 85% of them seen once. Germline assignment: CDR1 LNHNV and CDR2 YYDKDF (reference sequence). This CDR3 is built from 17 residues. With V trimmed by 3 bases and J by 5 bases, 8 bases remained unmatched. All recovered Cohort 3 donors got two negative PCRs, got clearance, or saw symptom resolution.

This TCR came from a man aged 55-75 years who had recovered from COVID-19. Material: PBMCs or T cells enriched from blood (not recorded which). V and J are TRBV15 and TRBJ2-5; 14 nucleotides agree with TRBD2. This CDR3 reads CATSRRGTSGGWETQYF. CDR3 DNA sequence: TGTGCCACCAGCAGGAGGGGGACTAGCGGGGGCTGGGAGACCCAGTACTTC.